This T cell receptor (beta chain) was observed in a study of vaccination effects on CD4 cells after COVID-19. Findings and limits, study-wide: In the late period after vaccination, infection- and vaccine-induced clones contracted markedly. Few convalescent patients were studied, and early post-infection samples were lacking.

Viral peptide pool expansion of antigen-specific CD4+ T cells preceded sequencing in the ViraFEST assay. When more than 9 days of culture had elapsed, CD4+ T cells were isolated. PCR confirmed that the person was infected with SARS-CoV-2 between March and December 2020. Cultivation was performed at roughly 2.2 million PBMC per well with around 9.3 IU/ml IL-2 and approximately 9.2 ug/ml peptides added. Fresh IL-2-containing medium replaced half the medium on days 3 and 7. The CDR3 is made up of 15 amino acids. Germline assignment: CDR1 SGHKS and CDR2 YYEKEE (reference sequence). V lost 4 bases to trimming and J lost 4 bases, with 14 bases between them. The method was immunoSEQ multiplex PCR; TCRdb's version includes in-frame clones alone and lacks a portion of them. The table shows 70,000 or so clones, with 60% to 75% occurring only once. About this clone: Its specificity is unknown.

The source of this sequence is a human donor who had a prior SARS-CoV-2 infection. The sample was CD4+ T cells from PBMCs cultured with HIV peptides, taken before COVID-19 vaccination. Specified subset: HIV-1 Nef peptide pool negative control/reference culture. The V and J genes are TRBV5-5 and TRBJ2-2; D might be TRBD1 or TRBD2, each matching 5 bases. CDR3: CASSEREGVTGELFF. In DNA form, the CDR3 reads TGTGCCAGCAGCGAACGGGAAGGGGTCACCGGGGAGCTGTTTTTT. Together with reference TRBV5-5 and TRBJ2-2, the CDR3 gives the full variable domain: DAGVTQSPTHLIKTRGQQVTLRCSPISGHKSVSWYQQVLGQGPQFIFQYYEKEERGRGNFPDRFSARQFPNYSSELNVNALLLGDSALYLCASSEREGVTGELFFGEGSRLTVL.